Only one count was recorded for the clone carrying this TCR beta chain. What it binds is not known. This sample was taken from a study of CD8+ T cells in alopecia areata. General study findings and limits: Just one nonresponder means the tie between baseline CD8+ expansion and response stays uncertain.

V dropped 6 bases and J dropped 6 bases, with 15 bases sitting between them. Germline assignment: CDR1 MNHEY and CDR2 SMNVEV (reference sequence). This CDR3 contains 14 residues. Extraction of RNA preceded its reverse transcription into cDNA, which served as the sequencing template. Only in-frame clones appear in the TCRdb table, and some are missing; sequencing was by immunoSEQ multiplex PCR. The sample consists of more than 90,000 clones, under 60% of them appearing once. Treatment described: oral pan-JAK inhibitor, 5-10 mg twice daily. This specimen was CD8+ T cells sorted from blood, taken at week 24, from a patient treated with tofacitinib. The rearrangement uses TRBV27 and TRBJ1-5; the D gene is possibly TRBD1 (5 bases). This receptor was identified in a human donor with alopecia areata. The CDR3 DNA is TGTGCCAGCAGCTACGAGACAGTTGGTCAGCCCCAGCATTTT. Translated, it gives CASSYETVGQPQHF.